Below, 28 T cell receptor beta chains from the same sample are listed, as sequenced in a study of radiation and T cells in renal cell carcinoma (dated by TCRdb to 2020 to 2022). The library was prepared using the immunoSEQ multiplex PCR assay. In its TCRdb copy, this immuneACCESS table keeps in-frame sequences only and misses some clones. Where compared with another copy, unresolved V genes explain less than half of these, and the others have no known cause. The sample has about 120,000 clones on record, around four fifths of them singletons. The ten largest clones add up to approximately 2% of the sample. The sample's time point, from its label and the paper: blood 2 weeks post-SBRT. The treatment or condition tag for this specimen amounts to: 15 Gy SBRT to primary tumor, nephrectomy 4 weeks later. The sample in question was blood, obtained from a patient whose treatment included radiotherapy and nephrectomy. The receptors come from a woman aged 55-70 years with renal cell carcinoma.

The V gene is TRBV27, the J gene TRBJ2-1; D is uncertain. Trimming took 3 bases from V and 5 from J, leaving 8 bases between them. The length of the CDR3 is 13 residues. CDR1 and CDR2 from the germline V gene are MNHEY and SMNVEV (reference sequence). The CDR3 is CASSFSLHNEQFF. In nucleotides, the CDR3 is TGTGCCAGCAGTTTTTCTCTGCACAATGAGCAGTTCTTC.

The chain's CDR3 is CASSDYFGGNNEQFF. CDR3 coding DNA: TGTGCCAGCAGTGATTACTTCGGAGGGAACAATGAGCAGTTCTTC. The chain carries TRBV6-1 and TRBJ2-1; TRBD2 is a possible D gene (6 bases). The CDR3 covers 15 residues. Trimming pared 3 bases from V and 5 bases from J, leaving 14 bases between. The germline CDR1 and CDR2 sequences are MNHNS and SASEGT.

J is TRBJ2-4 and V is TRBV28, with a possible D match to TRBD1 (5 bases). Trimming stripped 3 bases from V and 4 bases from J, with 10 bases between. Per germline, CDR1 MDHEN and CDR2 SYDVKM. The CDR3 totals 14 residues. The CDR3 loop is CASSLGQLKNIQYF. As DNA, the CDR3 is TGTGCCAGCAGTTTGGGGCAGTTAAAAAACATTCAGTACTTC.

The chain carries TRBV5-1 and TRBJ2-2; no firm D call. V was pared by 0 bases and J by 7 bases, with 4 bases between. The germline V gene has CDR1 SGHRS and CDR2 YFSETQ. The CDR3 sequence is 12 residues long. CDR3: CASSLDVGELFF. In DNA, the CDR3 is TGCGCCAGCAGCTTGGATGTCGGGGAGCTGTTTTTT.

The V and J genes are TRBV7-2 and TRBJ2-2, with 7 bases fitting TRBD1. The CDR3 is 15 residues long. Germline V lookup: CDR1 SGHTA, CDR2 FQGNSA. Trimming at V came to 7 bases and at J to 7 bases, leaving 12 bases not matched to a gene. CDR3 in amino acids: CASKTDRARGGELFF. The CDR3 bases are TGTGCCAGCAAGACCGACAGGGCTCGCGGCGGGGAGCTGTTTTTT.

V usage is TRBV10-2 and J usage is TRBJ2-7; 7 positions match TRBD1. Per germline, CDR1 WSHSY and CDR2 SAAADI. This CDR3 region has 14 residues. With V trimmed by 4 bases and J by 2 bases, 5 bases remained unmatched. The CDR3 sequence is CASSVPGGTYEQYF. The CDR3 nucleotides are TGCGCCAGCAGTGTCCCAGGGGGAACCTACGAGCAGTACTTC.

This chain links TRBV18 with TRBJ1-3; 8 positions agree with TRBD1. Looked up from germline, CDR1 is KGHSH and CDR2 is LQKENI. Trimming cost V 2 bases and J 7 bases; bases outside gene matches: 10. The CDR3 runs 16 residues. Here the CDR3 DNA reads TGTGCCAGCTCACCATCCATCTCGGACAGGGTGAACACCATATATTTT. Protein sequence: CASSPSISDRVNTIYF.

This chain uses TRBV14 with TRBJ1-6; D unclear. CDR1 SGHDN and CDR2 FVKESK come from the germline V gene. The CDR3 has 16 amino acids. Deletions cut 0 bases from V and 8 bases from J, with 14 bases between. The CDR3 reads CASSQEKGLWDSPLHF. CDR3 nucleotide sequence: TGTGCCAGCAGCCAAGAAAAGGGCCTCTGGGATTCACCCCTCCACTTT.

V and J are TRBV27 and TRBJ2-1; the D is unclear. This CDR3 contains 11 residues. Germline V lookup: CDR1 MNHEY, CDR2 SMNVEV (reference sequence). Trimming cost V 1 base and J 8 bases, with 3 bases left between them. The chain's CDR3 is CASSLFHEQFF. CDR3 bases: TGTGCCAGCAGTTTATTCCATGAGCAGTTCTTC.

The J gene is TRBJ2-1, the V gene TRBV13; possible D gene TRBD2, 5 bases. Looked up from germline, CDR1 is PRHDT and CDR2 is FYEKMQ (reference sequence). V lost 5 bases and J 2 bases, leaving 13 bases between the germline ends. The CDR3 consists of 15 residues. The CDR3 DNA reads TGTGCCAGCAGCGGACTGGGTACCGCCTACAATGAGCAGTTCTTC. Amino acid sequence: CASSGLGTAYNEQFF.

The chain employs TRBV28 and TRBJ1-5, with 7 nucleotides matching TRBD1. The CDR3 runs 14 residues. Losses at the gene ends were 3 bases for V and 2 bases for J; bases not matched to a gene: 1. Germline V lookup: CDR1 MDHEN, CDR2 SYDVKM. The CDR3 DNA reads as TGTGCCAGCAGTTTTACAGGGGGCAATCAGCCCCAGCATTTT. It specifies CASSFTGGNQPQHF.

The chain couples TRBV11-2 to TRBJ2-1; TRBD1 matches 7 bases. Germline loops: CDR1 SGHAT, CDR2 FQNNGV. The CDR3 runs to 16 residues. V gave up 4 bases and J gave up 6 bases; unmatched junction bases: 12. The CDR3: CASSSRTGDGINEQFF. In DNA form, the CDR3 reads TGTGCCAGCAGCTCAAGGACAGGAGACGGTATCAATGAGCAGTTCTTC.

The chain couples TRBV11-3 to TRBJ2-5; 10 bases agree with TRBD2. The germline V gene has CDR1 SGHNT and CDR2 YENEEA. CDR3 length equals 17 residues. V shed 1 base, J shed 1 base, and the junction held 6 bases outside the gene matches. CDR3 loop: CASSLGLAGGSQETQYF. The CDR3 DNA sequence: TGTGCCAGCAGCTTAGGCTTAGCGGGGGGATCCCAAGAGACCCAGTACTTC.

V and J are TRBV6-5 and TRBJ1-2; the D gene is possibly TRBD1 (5 bases). V gave up 4 bases and J gave up 4 bases, with 13 bases separating them. The CDR3 length is 14 residues. CDR1 and CDR2 from the germline V gene are MNHEY and SVGAGI. The CDR3 nucleotides read TGTGCCAGCAGTTCCTCTGGACAAGTCTATGGCTACACCTTC. Encoded protein: CASSSSGQVYGYTF.

The chain combines TRBV18 with TRBJ2-2; no clear D. V gave up 3 bases and J gave up 3 bases, with 8 bases separating them. The CDR3 contains 14 residues. Germline CDR1 KGHSH, CDR2 LQKENI. The CDR3 reads CASSPWEYTGELFF. For the CDR3, the DNA is TGTGCCAGCTCACCCTGGGAATACACCGGGGAGCTGTTTTTT. Full variable domain (missing parts from reference TRBV18 and TRBJ2-2): NAGVMQNPRHLVRRRGQEARLRCSPMKGHSHVYWYRQLPEEGLKFMVYLQKENIIDESGMPKERFSAEFPKEGPSILRIQQVVRGDSAAYFCASSPWEYTGELFFGEGSRLTVL.

This chain links TRBV4-1 with TRBJ2-3, with unresolved D. Trimming took off 1 base at V and 2 bases at J, with 7 bases between the two ends. CDR3 length: 14 amino acids. Germline loops: CDR1 MGHRA, CDR2 YSYEKL. CDR3 coding DNA: TGCGCCAGCAGCCAAGTGGATTTCACAGATACGCAGTATTTT. It codes for CASSQVDFTDTQYF.

Of note for this clone: Relative to the germline gene, one junction end is altered; a read error may explain this. V is TRBV19 and J is TRBJ1-1, with D possibly TRBD1 on 5 matching bases. The CDR3 length is 18 residues. The germline V gene encodes CDR1 LNHDA and CDR2 SQIVND (reference sequence). The CDR3 DNA is TGTGCCAGTAGTATTCGGGCCGGGGGGGGTCTCGTGAATACTGAAGCTTTCTTT. This codes for CASSIRAGGGLVNTEAFF. The full variable domain, in which reference TRBV19 and TRBJ1-1 provide the parts outside the CDR3, is DGGITQSPKYLFRKEGQNVTLSCEQNLNHDAMYWYRQDPGQGLRLIYYSQIVNDFQKGDIAEGYSVSREKKESFPLTVTSAQKNPTAFYLCASSIRAGGGLVNTEAFFGQGTRLTVV.

Turning to this clone: The junction shows a germline mismatch at one end, possibly a read error. This chain joins TRBV7-7 and TRBJ2-5; a possible D gene is TRBD1 (5 bases). CDR3 length: 15 residues. CDR1 is SSHAT and CDR2 is FNYEAQ in the germline V gene (reference sequence). CDR3 sequence: CASSLGAVGEETQYF. CDR3 nucleotide sequence: TGTGCTAGCAGCTTAGGGGCGGTGGGTGAGGAGACCCAGTACTTC.

V gene TRBV6-1 combines with J gene TRBJ2-1; D is undetermined. V was cut by 7 bases and J by 4 bases, with 5 bases left in between. Germline assignment: CDR1 MNHNS and CDR2 SASEGT. CDR3 size: 11 residues. The CDR3 DNA is TGTGCCAGCAATAGTTACAATGAGCAGTTCTTC. Translating gives CASNSYNEQFF.

This chain joins TRBV7-2 and TRBJ2-2; D ambiguous. Germline V gene data show CDR1 as SGHTA and CDR2 as FQGNSA. V was clipped by 5 bases and J by 7 bases, with 8 bases between them. The CDR3 extends over 12 amino acids. Written as DNA, the CDR3 is TGTGCCAGCAGCCCTGATCGCGGGGAGCTGTTTTTT. Translation gives CASSPDRGELFF.

This chain uses TRBV27 with TRBJ2-7; 9 positions match TRBD2. Germline V gene sequence: CDR1 MNHEY, CDR2 SMNVEV (reference sequence). Trimming removed 6 bases from V and 4 bases from J; junction bases left unmatched: 7. The CDR3 covers 14 residues. As DNA, the CDR3 is TGTGCCAGCAGAACGACGACTAGCGGTTACGAGCAGTACTTC. The encoded protein is CASRTTTSGYEQYF.

This clone appeared once. The chain uses TRBV27 and TRBJ1-5, with D unclear. Germline loops: CDR1 MNHEY, CDR2 SMNVEV (reference sequence). The CDR3 spans 16 residues. The V gene lost 1 base and the J gene lost 2 bases, with 12 bases spanning the gap. The CDR3 nucleotides read TGTGCCAGCAGTTTATTCCCGGATTTAGGCAATCAGCCCCAGCATTTT. It translates to CASSLFPDLGNQPQHF.

The chain recombines TRBV7-2 with TRBJ2-2; 10 bases match TRBD2. The CDR3 is 15 amino acids. With V trimmed by 4 bases and J by 4 bases, 3 bases remained unmatched. Looked up from germline, CDR1 is SGHTA and CDR2 is FQGNSA. Here the CDR3 DNA reads TGTGCCAGCAGCTCGAGGACTAGCGGCACCGGGGAGCTGTTTTTT. Amino acids: CASSSRTSGTGELFF.

A remark on this clone: A read error may explain this, as a much larger clone is one base away. This rearrangement joins TRBV28 to TRBJ1-1, with D possibly being TRBD1 (5 bases). V lost 3 bases, J lost 0 bases, and 8 bases lay in between. From germline, CDR1 is MDHEN and CDR2 SYDVKM. This CDR3 contains 14 residues. CDR3 DNA: TGTGCCAGCAGTTTTGGGGGGATGAACACTGAAGCTTTCTTT. This sequence encodes CASSFGGMNTEAFF. Supplemented by reference TRBV28 and TRBJ1-1, the full variable domain reads DVKVTQSSRYLVKRTGEKVFLECVQDMDHENMFWYRQDPGLGLRLIYFSYDVKMKEKGDIPEGYSVSREKKERFSLILESASTNQTSMYLCASSFGGMNTEAFFGQGTRLTVV.

This clone appeared once. The chain has TRBV6-6 and TRBJ2-1; the match to TRBD2 covers 14 bases. Germline-derived CDR1 and CDR2 are MNHNY and SVGAGI (reference sequence). Unmatched junction bases numbered 9, after V lost 6 bases and J lost 8 bases. The CDR3 consists of 16 residues. CDR3 protein: CASRWGLAGVLDEQFF. In DNA form, the CDR3 reads TGTGCCAGCAGGTGGGGACTAGCGGGGGTTCTCGATGAGCAGTTCTTC.

This sequence joins TRBV11-2 and TRBJ2-5; maybe TRBD2 (5 bases). Germline CDR1 is SGHAT and CDR2 is FQNNGV. The V end was cut by 5 bases, the J end by 5 bases, with 18 bases between. The CDR3 totals 15 residues. The CDR3 DNA reads as TGTGCCAGCAGCCTCGTGAGGGCAACGACGGAGACCCAGTACTTC. Translating it yields CASSLVRATTETQYF.

The genes are TRBV9 and TRBJ1-1; D possibly corresponds to TRBD1 (5 bases). V was pared by 3 bases and J by 7 bases, with 10 bases between. This CDR3 has 12 residues. Germline lookup yields CDR1 SGDLS and CDR2 YYNGEE. The CDR3 here is CASSEGAGEAFF. CDR3 coding DNA: TGTGCCAGCAGCGAAGGGGCGGGTGAAGCTTTCTTT.

The rearrangement links TRBV5-8 to TRBJ1-2; TRBD1 matches 7 bases. Looked up from germline, CDR1 is SGHTS and CDR2 is YDEGEE. The CDR3 contains 16 residues. Losses at the gene ends were 4 bases for V and 0 bases for J; bases not matched to a gene: 9. Here the CDR3 reads CASSPRRQGPNYGYTF. For the CDR3, the DNA is TGTGCCAGCAGCCCAAGAAGACAGGGCCCTAACTATGGCTACACCTTC.